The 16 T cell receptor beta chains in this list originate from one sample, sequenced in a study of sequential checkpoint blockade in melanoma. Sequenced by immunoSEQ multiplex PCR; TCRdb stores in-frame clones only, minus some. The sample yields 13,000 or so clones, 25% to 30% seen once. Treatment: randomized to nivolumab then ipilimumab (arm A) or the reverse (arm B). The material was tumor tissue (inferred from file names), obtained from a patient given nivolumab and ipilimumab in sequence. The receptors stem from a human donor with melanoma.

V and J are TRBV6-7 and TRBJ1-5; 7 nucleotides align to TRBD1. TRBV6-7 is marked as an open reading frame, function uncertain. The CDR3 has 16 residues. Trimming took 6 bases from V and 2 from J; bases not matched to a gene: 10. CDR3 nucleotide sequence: TGTGCCAGCAGCCAGGACAGGTCCGGGGGCAATCAGCCCCAGCATTTT. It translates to CASSQDRSGGNQPQHF.

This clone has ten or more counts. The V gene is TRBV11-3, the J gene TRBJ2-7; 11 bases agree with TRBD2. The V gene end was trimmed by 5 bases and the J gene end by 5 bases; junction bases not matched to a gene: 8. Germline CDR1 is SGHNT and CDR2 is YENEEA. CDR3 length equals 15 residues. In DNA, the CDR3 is TGTGCCAGCAGCCCCGGACTAGCGGGTCTTAACGAGCAGTACTTC. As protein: CASSPGLAGLNEQYF. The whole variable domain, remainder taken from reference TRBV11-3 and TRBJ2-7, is EAGVVQSPRYKIIEKKQPVAFWCNPISGHNTLYWYLQNLGQGPELLIRYENEEAVDDSQLPKDRFSAERLKGVDSTLKIQPAELGDSAVYLCASSPGLAGLNEQYFGPGTRLTVT.

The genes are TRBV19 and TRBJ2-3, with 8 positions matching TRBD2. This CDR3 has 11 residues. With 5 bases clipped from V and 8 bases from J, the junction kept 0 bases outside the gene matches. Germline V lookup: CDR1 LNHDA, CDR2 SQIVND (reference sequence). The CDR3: CASSAGGTQYF. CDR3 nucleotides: TGTGCCAGTAGTGCGGGAGGTACGCAGTATTTT.

In DNA, the CDR3 is TGTGCCAGTAGTTGGGCCAGCAATCAGCCCCAGCATTTT. It encodes CASSWASNQPQHF. This chain connects TRBV19 to TRBJ1-5; the D is unclear. From germline, CDR1 is LNHDA and CDR2 SQIVND (reference sequence). CDR3 length equals 13 residues. The V end was cut by 5 bases, the J end by 1 base, with 6 bases between.

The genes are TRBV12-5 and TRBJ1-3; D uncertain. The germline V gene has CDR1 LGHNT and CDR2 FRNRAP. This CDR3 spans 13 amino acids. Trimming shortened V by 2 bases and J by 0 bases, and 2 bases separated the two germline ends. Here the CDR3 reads CASGLSSGNTIYF. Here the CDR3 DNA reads TGTGCTAGTGGTTTGAGCTCTGGAAACACCATATATTTT.

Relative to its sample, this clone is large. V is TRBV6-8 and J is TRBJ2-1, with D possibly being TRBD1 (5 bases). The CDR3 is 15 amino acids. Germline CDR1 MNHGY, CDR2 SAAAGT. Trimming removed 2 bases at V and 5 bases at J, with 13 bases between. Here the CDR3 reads CASSYNRQRDNEQFF. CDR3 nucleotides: TGTGCCAGCAGTTACAATCGACAGCGAGACAATGAGCAGTTCTTC.

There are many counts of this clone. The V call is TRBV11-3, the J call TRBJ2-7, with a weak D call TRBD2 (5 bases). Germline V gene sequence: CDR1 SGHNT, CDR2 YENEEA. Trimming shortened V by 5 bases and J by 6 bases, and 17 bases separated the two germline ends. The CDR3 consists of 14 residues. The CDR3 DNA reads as TGTGCCAGCAGCCCGGGCCAACATCGGGGCGAGCAGTACTTC. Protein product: CASSPGQHRGEQYF.

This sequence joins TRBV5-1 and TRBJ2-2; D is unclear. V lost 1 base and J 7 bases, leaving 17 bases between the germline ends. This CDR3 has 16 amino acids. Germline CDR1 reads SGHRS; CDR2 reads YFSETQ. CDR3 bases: TGCGCCAGCAGCTTGAATGTCGACCCCGCGGTCGGGGAGCTGTTTTTT. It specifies CASSLNVDPAVGELFF.

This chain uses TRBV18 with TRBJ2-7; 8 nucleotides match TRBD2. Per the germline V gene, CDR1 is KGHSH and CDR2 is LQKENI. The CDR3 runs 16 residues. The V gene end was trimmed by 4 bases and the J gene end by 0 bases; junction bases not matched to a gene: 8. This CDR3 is CASSLTSGQNSYEQYF. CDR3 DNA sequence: TGTGCCAGCTCACTTACTAGCGGACAAAACTCCTACGAGCAGTACTTC.

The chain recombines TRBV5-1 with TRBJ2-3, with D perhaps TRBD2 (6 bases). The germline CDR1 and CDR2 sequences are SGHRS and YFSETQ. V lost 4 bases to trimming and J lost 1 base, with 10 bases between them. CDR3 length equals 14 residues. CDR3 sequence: CASSPASGTDTQYF. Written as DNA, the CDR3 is TGCGCCAGCAGCCCAGCTAGCGGCACAGATACGCAGTATTTT.

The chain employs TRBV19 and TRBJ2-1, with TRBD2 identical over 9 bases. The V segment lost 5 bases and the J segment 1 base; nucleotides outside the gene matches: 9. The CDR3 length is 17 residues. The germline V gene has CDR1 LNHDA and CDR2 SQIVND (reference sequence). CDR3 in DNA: TGTGCCAGTAGTGCACTACTAGCGGGTGGATCCTACAATGAGCAGTTCTTC. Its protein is CASSALLAGGSYNEQFF.

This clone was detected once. The CDR3 reads CASSPDRGGSNIQYF. The CDR3 DNA reads as TGTGCCAGCTCACCAGATCGGGGGGGATCAAACATTCAGTACTTC. The chain couples TRBV18 to TRBJ2-4, with 8 bases identical to TRBD2. V was pared by 2 bases and J by 6 bases, with 6 bases of the junction left unmatched. This CDR3 has 15 amino acids. Germline V CDR1 and CDR2: KGHSH, LQKENI.

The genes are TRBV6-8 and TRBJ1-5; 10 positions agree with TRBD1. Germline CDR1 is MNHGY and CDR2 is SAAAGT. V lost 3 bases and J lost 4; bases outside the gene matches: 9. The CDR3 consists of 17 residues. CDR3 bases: TGTGCCAGCAGTTATTCTGACAGGGGGCATTGGAATCAGCCCCAGCATTTT. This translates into CASSYSDRGHWNQPQHF.

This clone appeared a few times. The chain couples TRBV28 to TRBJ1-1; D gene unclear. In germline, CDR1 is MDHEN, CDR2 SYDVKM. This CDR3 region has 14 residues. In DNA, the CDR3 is TGTGTCGGGCCCCCTAAACTGGGGAACACTGAAGCTTTCTTT. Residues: CVGPPKLGNTEAFF.

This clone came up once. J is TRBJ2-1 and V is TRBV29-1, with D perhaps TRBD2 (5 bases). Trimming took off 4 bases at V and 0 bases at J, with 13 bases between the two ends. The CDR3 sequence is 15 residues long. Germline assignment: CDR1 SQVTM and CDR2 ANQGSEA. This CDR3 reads CSVAKGGSSYNEQFF. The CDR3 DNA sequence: TGCAGCGTTGCCAAAGGAGGTAGCTCCTACAATGAGCAGTTCTTC.

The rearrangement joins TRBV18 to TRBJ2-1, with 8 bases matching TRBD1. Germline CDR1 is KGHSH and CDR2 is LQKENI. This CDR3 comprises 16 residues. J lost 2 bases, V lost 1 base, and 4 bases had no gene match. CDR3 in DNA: TGTGCCAGCTCACCACGCGCAGGGGGCGCCTACAATGAGCAGTTCTTC. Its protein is CASSPRAGGAYNEQFF.